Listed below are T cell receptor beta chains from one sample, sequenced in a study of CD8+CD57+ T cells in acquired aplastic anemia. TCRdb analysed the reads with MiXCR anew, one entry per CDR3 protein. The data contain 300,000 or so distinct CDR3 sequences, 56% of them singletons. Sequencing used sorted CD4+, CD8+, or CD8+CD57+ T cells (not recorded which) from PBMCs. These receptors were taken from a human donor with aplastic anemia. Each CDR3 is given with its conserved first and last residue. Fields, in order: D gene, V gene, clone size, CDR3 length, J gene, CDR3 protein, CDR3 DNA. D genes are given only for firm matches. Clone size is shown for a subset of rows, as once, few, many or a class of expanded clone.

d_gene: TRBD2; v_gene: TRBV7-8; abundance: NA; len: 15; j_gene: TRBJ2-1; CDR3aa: CASSPLAGGPNEQLF; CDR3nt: TGTGCCAGCAGCCCGCTAGCGGGAGGGCCAAATGAGCAGCTCTTC
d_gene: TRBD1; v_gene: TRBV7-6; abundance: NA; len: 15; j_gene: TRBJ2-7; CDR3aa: CASSLGTGGLYEQYF; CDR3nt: TGTGCCAGCAGCTTGGGGACAGGGGGACTATACGAGCAGTACTTC
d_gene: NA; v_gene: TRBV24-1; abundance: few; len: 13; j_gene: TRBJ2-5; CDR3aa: CATSERYQETQYF; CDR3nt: TGTGCCACCAGTGAGAGGTACCAAGAGACCCAGTACTTC
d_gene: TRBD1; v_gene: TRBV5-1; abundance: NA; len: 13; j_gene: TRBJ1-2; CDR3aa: CASSTGGNYGYTF; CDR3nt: TGCGCCAGCAGCACAGGGGGCAACTATGGCTACACCTTC
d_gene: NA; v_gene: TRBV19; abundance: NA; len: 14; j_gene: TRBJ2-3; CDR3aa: CASSGGRGSDTQYF; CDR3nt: TGTGCCAGTAGTGGAGGCAGGGGTTCGGATACGCAGTATTTT
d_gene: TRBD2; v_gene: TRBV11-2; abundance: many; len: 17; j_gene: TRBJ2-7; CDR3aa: CASSLGTSGGSLDEQYF; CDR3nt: TGTGCCAGCAGCTTAGGGACTAGCGGGGGATCATTGGACGAGCAGTACTTC
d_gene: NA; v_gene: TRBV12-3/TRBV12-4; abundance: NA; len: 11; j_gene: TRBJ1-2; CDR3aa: CAWRDGVVYTF; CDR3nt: TGTGCCTGGAGGGACGGTGTTGTCTACACCTTC
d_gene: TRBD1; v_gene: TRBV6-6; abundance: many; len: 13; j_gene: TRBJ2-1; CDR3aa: CASRTGTYNEQFF; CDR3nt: TGTGCCAGCCGGACAGGGACCTACAATGAGCAGTTCTTC
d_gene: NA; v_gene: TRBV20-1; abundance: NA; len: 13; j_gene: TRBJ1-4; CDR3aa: CSARAVTGEKLFF; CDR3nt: TGCAGTGCTAGAGCGGTGACAGGTGAAAAACTGTTTTTT
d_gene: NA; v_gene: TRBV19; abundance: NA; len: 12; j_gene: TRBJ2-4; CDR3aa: CATKETGSIQYF; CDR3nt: TGTGCCACCAAGGAAACGGGGTCCATTCAGTACTTC
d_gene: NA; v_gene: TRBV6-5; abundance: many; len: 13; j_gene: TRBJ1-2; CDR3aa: CASSYQGIYGYTF; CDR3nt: TGTGCCAGCAGTTACCAGGGAATCTATGGCTACACCTTC
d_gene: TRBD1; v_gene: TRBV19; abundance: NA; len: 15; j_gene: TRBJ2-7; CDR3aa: CASSSGQGRPYEQYF; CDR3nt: TGTGCCAGTAGTTCGGGACAGGGGAGGCCCTACGAGCAGTACTTC
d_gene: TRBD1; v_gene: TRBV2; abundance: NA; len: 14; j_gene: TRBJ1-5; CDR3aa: CASSGTGITEPQHF; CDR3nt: TGTGCCAGCAGCGGGACAGGGATAACGGAGCCCCAGCATTTT
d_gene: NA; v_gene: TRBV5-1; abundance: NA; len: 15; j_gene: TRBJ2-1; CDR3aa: CASSRGRSSDNEQFF; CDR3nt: TGCGCCAGCAGCCGAGGTCGATCTAGCGACAATGAGCAGTTCTTC
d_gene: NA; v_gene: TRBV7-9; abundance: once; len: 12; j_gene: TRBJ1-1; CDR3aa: CASSSLNTEAVF; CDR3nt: TGTGCCAGCTCTAGCCTTAACACTGAAGCGGTCTTT
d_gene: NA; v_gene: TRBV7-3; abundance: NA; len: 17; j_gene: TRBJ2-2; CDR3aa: CASSSGASVANTGELFF; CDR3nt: TGTGCCAGCAGCTCAGGAGCTAGCGTCGCAAACACCGGGGAGCTGTTTTTT
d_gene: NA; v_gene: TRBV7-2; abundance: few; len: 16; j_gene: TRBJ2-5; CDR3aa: CASSTGSFAPQETQYF; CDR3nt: TGTGCCAGCAGCACGGGGTCCTTCGCGCCTCAAGAGACCCAGTACTTC
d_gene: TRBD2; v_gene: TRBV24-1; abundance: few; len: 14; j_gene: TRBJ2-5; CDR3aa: CATSGEGAEETQYF; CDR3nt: TGTGCCACCTCCGGGGAGGGAGCCGAAGAGACCCAGTACTTC
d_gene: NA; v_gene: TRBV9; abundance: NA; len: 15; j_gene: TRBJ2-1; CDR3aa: CASSVAGEGGGEQFF; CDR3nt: TGTGCCAGCAGCGTAGCGGGAGAAGGGGGAGGGGAGCAGTTCTTC
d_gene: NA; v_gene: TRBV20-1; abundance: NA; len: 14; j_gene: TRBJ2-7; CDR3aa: CSAIPRTKSYEQYF; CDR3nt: TGCAGTGCTATCCCCCGGACAAAAAGCTACGAGCAGTACTTC
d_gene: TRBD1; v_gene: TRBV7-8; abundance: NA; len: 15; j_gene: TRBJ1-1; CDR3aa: CASSLKGTENTEAFF; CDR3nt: TGTGCCAGCAGCTTAAAGGGGACAGAGAACACTGAAGCTTTCTTT
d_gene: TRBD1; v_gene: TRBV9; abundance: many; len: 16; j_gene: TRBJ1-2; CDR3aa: CASSQTGTGVSPGYTF; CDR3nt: TGTGCCAGCAGCCAAACCGGGACAGGGGTCAGTCCCGGCTACACCTTC
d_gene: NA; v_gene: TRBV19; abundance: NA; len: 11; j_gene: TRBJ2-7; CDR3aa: CASRAGSWQYF; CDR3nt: TGTGCCAGTAGGGCGGGAAGCTGGCAGTACTTC
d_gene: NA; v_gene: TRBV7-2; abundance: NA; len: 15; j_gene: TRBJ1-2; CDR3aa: CASSLDRGPLGGYTF; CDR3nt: TGTGCCAGCAGCTTAGACCGAGGACCATTAGGGGGCTACACCTTC
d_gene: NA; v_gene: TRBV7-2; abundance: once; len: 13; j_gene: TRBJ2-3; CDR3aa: CASSPSKGATQYF; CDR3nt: TGTGCCAGCAGCCCCTCCAAGGGCGCTACGCAGTATTTT
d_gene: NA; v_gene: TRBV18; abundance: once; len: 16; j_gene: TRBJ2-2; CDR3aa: CASSHPGHSNTGELFF; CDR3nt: TGTGCCAGCTCACATCCCGGACATTCGAACACCGGGGAGCTGTTTTTT
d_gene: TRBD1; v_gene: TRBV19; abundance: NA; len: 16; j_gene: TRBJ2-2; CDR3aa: CASSIQGTGAAGELFF; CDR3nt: TGTGCCAGTAGTATTCAGGGGACAGGGGCGGCCGGGGAGCTGTTTTTT
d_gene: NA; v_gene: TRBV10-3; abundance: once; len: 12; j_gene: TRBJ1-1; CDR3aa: CAIKALNTEAFF; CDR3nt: TGTGCCATCAAAGCATTGAACACTGAAGCTTTCTTT
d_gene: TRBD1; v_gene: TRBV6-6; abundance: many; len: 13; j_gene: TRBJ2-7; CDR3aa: CASSSRTGQEQYF; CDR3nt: TGTGCCAGCAGTAGCAGGACAGGGCAAGAGCAGTACTTC
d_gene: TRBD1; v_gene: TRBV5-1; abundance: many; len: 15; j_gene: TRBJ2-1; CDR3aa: CASSARQGSYNEQFF; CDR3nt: TGCGCCAGCAGCGCCCGACAGGGTTCCTACAATGAGCAGTTCTTC
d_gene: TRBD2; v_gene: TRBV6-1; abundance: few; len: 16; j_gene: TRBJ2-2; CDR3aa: CASLASGRALAGELFF; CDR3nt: TGTGCCAGCCTAGCGAGCGGGAGGGCCCTCGCCGGGGAGCTGTTTTTT